Below are 29 T cell receptor beta chains sequenced from a single sample in a study of shared clonotypes between healthy human individuals. Naive CD8 cells lacked CD45RO and underwent positive selection for CCR7, leaving out terminally differentiated effector memory CD45RA+ cells. TCRdb keeps only in-frame clones here, not all; method: immunoSEQ multiplex PCR. This table has a few hundred thousand clones, nearly 97% appearing once. Sequenced input: naive CD8+ T cells sorted from blood. The origin of the receptors is a woman under 40 in good health.

V and J are TRBV13 and TRBJ2-1, with 7 positions matching TRBD2. Germline-derived CDR1 and CDR2 are PRHDT and FYEKMQ (reference sequence). CDR3 size: 14 residues. With V trimmed by 3 bases and J by 8 bases, 7 bases remained unmatched. CDR3 region: CASSLGLSVDEQFF. The CDR3, as DNA: TGTGCCAGCAGCTTGGGACTAAGCGTGGATGAGCAGTTCTTC.

V usage is TRBV7-9 and J usage is TRBJ2-1; D is ambiguous. The length of the CDR3 is 12 residues. Germline values: CDR1 SEHNR, CDR2 FQNEAQ (reference sequence). V lost 2 bases and J 5 bases, leaving 4 bases between the germline ends. CDR3 residues: CASSLSDNEQFF. The DNA for the CDR3 is TGTGCCAGCAGCTTATCTGACAATGAGCAGTTCTTC.

This clone has only one observation. The V and J genes are TRBV4-1 and TRBJ2-7, with 7 bases aligning to TRBD2. J gave up 4 bases and V 3 bases, and 6 bases lay outside the gene matches. The CDR3 has 14 amino acids. In germline, CDR1 is MGHRA, CDR2 YSYEKL. DNA for the CDR3: TGCGCCAGCAGCCACGGCGGGAGTGGATACGAGCAGTACTTC. Its protein product is CASSHGGSGYEQYF.

The chain combines TRBV6-4 with TRBJ2-5, with D perhaps TRBD1 (6 bases). The end of the DNA is better explained by TRBJ2-7, so the J call may be wrong. Per germline, CDR1 MRHNA and CDR2 SNTAGT. This CDR3 is built from 15 residues. CDR3 nucleotides: TGTGCCAGCAGTGACTCGGCGAAGGGGGACTACGAGCAGTACTTC. Protein product: CASSDSAKGDYEQYF.

CDR3 nucleotide sequence: TGTGCCATCAGTGAGTCCATGCCCAGGGGAAGTGAGACCCAGTACTTC. Its translation: CAISESMPRGSETQYF. The V gene is TRBV10-3, the J gene TRBJ2-5; a weak D match, TRBD1 (6 bases). CDR1 and CDR2 from the germline V gene are ENHRY and SYGVKD. The CDR3 is made up of 16 amino acids. The V and J ends lost 0 bases and 5 bases respectively, with 16 bases between them.

This rearrangement joins TRBV4-2 to TRBJ1-3, with no clear D. CDR3 size: 15 residues. Germline lookup yields CDR1 LGHNA and CDR2 YNFKEQ. V lost 4 bases and J lost 0, with 10 bases in between. The DNA for the CDR3 is TGTGCCAGCAGCCCGTACATGAGCTCTGGAAACACCATATATTTT. Translated: CASSPYMSSGNTIYF.

This sequence joins TRBV7-9 and TRBJ2-1, with 11 bases matching TRBD2. The CDR3 sequence is 16 residues long. Per the germline V gene, CDR1 is SEHNR and CDR2 is FQNEAQ (reference sequence). Trimming at V came to 6 bases and at J to 3 bases, leaving 7 bases not matched to a gene. The CDR3 here is CASSALSGRDYNEQFF. In DNA, the CDR3 is TGTGCCAGCAGTGCCCTTAGCGGGAGGGACTACAATGAGCAGTTCTTC.

This sequence joins TRBV27 and TRBJ2-7; TRBD1 agrees at 7 bases. The junction had 7 bases not matched to a gene; V was cut back by 5 bases and J by 0 bases. The CDR3 covers 15 residues. Germline V gene lookup returns CDR1 MNHEY and CDR2 SMNVEV (reference sequence). CDR3 nucleotide sequence: TGTGCCAGCAGTCCGGGGACAGCCTTCTCCTACGAGCAGTACTTC. Amino acid sequence: CASSPGTAFSYEQYF.

V and J are TRBV28 and TRBJ2-7, with 12 positions matching TRBD1. Per the germline V gene, CDR1 is MDHEN and CDR2 is SYDVKM. The CDR3 length is 13 residues. V trimming: 8 bases; J trimming: 7 bases; junction bases outside the gene matches: 6. The CDR3 DNA is TGTGCCAGCGGAGGGACAGGGGGCTGGGAGCAGTACTTC. Its protein product is CASGGTGGWEQYF.

The chain employs TRBV27 and TRBJ2-1; possibly TRBD1 for D (7 bases). Germline loops: CDR1 MNHEY, CDR2 SMNVEV (reference sequence). This CDR3 region has 17 residues. Trimming cost V 3 bases and J 2 bases, with 17 bases left between them. The CDR3 nucleotides are TGTGCCAGCAGTTTGGAGGGGGCCTTTACCCCCTACAATGAGCAGTTCTTC. Translated, it gives CASSLEGAFTPYNEQFF.

CDR3 sequence: CASTGIGGVKTYEQYF. CDR3 bases: TGTGCCAGCACCGGGATTGGAGGGGTAAAGACCTACGAGCAGTACTTC. This chain connects TRBV27 to TRBJ2-7; D possibly corresponds to TRBD2 (6 bases). V was cut by 7 bases and J by 2 bases, with 21 bases left in between. Germline V gene data show CDR1 as MNHEY and CDR2 as SMNVEV (reference sequence). The CDR3 is 16 residues long.

The V gene is TRBV9, the J gene TRBJ1-5; D not certain. With 8 bases removed from V and 2 bases from J, the gap between germline ends came to 17 bases. Germline V gives CDR1 SGDLS, CDR2 YYNGEE. The CDR3 sequence is 15 residues long. The CDR3 protein is CASVLTGGCNQPQHF. The CDR3 coding sequence is TGTGCCAGTGTACTCACGGGCGGGTGCAATCAGCCCCAGCATTTT.

The J gene is TRBJ1-1, the V gene TRBV29-1, with D maybe TRBD1 (6 bases). Germline values: CDR1 SQVTM, CDR2 ANQGSEA. The V end was cut by 7 bases, the J end by 1 base, with 16 bases between. The CDR3 covers 14 residues. The CDR3 DNA reads as TGCAGCGCCGAGGGGGGAAGGACGAACACTGAAGCTTTCTTT. It translates to CSAEGGRTNTEAFF.

The chain uses TRBV4-2 and TRBJ2-1; maybe TRBD1 (6 bases). This CDR3 has 17 residues. V was trimmed by 1 base and J by 8 bases, leaving 21 bases between them. Germline loops: CDR1 LGHNA, CDR2 YNFKEQ. In DNA, the CDR3 is TGTGCCAGCAGCCAAGTAACAAGGGGGATTAGTTCCGATGAGCAGTTCTTC. Residues: CASSQVTRGISSDEQFF.

The chain uses TRBV19 and TRBJ1-1; the match to TRBD1 covers 8 bases. Germline loops: CDR1 LNHDA, CDR2 SQIVND (reference sequence). V lost 4 bases to trimming and J lost 5 bases; unmatched junction nucleotides: 12. The CDR3 is 16 amino acids. The CDR3 DNA sequence: TGTGCCAGTAGTACTGGGACAGGCCTCTTCGGGACTGAAGCTTTCTTT. Its translation is CASSTGTGLFGTEAFF.

A remark on this clone: The same CDR3 can be traced to other DNA sequences in this sample. This chain links TRBV27 with TRBJ1-2, with unresolved D. CDR3 length: 14 residues. Germline values: CDR1 MNHEY, CDR2 SMNVEV (reference sequence). V gave up 5 bases and J gave up 0 bases, with 10 bases separating them. This chain's CDR3 is CASSLQGTNYGYTF. CDR3 in DNA: TGTGCCAGCAGTCTACAAGGGACTAACTATGGCTACACCTTC.

V is TRBV13 and J is TRBJ1-1, with 9 bases that match TRBD1. This CDR3 has 15 amino acids. Germline V lookup: CDR1 PRHDT, CDR2 FYEKMQ (reference sequence). V lost 6 bases and J lost 3; bases outside the gene matches: 8. In DNA form, the CDR3 reads TGTGCCAGCAGTGAAACCGGGACAGGGTACACTGAAGCTTTCTTT. This encodes CASSETGTGYTEAFF.

V is TRBV28 and J is TRBJ2-5; D call uncertain. From germline, CDR1 is MDHEN and CDR2 SYDVKM. This CDR3 has 14 residues. Trimming removed 7 bases from V and 2 bases from J, with 14 bases in between. CDR3 coding DNA: TGTGCCAGCAATAGTTTCGGATGGCAAGAGACCCAGTACTTC. It is translated as CASNSFGWQETQYF.

This chain connects TRBV9 to TRBJ2-1; 10 nucleotides line up with TRBD2. Losses at the gene ends were 4 bases for V and 7 bases for J; bases not matched to a gene: 8. CDR3 length: 15 amino acids. Germline V gene sequence: CDR1 SGDLS, CDR2 YYNGEE. The CDR3 DNA follows: TGTGCCAGCAGCCCAGCGGGAGGGCCTGCGAATGAGCAGTTCTTC. Its translation: CASSPAGGPANEQFF.

This chain links TRBV27 with TRBJ1-5; the match to TRBD1 covers 9 bases. Trimming took 2 bases from V and 3 from J; bases not matched to a gene: 2. Germline V gene sequence: CDR1 MNHEY, CDR2 SMNVEV (reference sequence). This CDR3 has 15 residues. The CDR3 region is CASSLGTGHNQPQHF. In DNA form, the CDR3 reads TGTGCCAGCAGTTTAGGGACAGGGCACAATCAGCCCCAGCATTTT.

V usage is TRBV4-1 and J usage is TRBJ1-4, with unresolved D. This CDR3 has 16 amino acids. CDR1 and CDR2 (germline): MGHRA, YSYEKL. Trimming left V 5 bases short and J 3 bases short, with 16 bases between. CDR3 region: CASSYGVGTPNEKLFF. The CDR3 bases are TGCGCCAGCAGCTACGGTGTGGGAACACCTAATGAAAAACTGTTTTTT.

Remarks on this clone: Distinct nucleotide sequences in the sample also encode this CDR3. This chain connects TRBV5-4 to TRBJ2-1, with D unclear. The V and J ends lost 4 bases and 7 bases respectively, with 6 bases between them. This CDR3 is built from 11 residues. Germline V gene lookup returns CDR1 SGHNT and CDR2 YYREEE (reference sequence). This CDR3 reads CASSVLNEQFF. The CDR3, as DNA: TGTGCCAGCAGCGTCCTTAATGAGCAGTTCTTC.

The chain recombines TRBV28 with TRBJ2-1; 8 nucleotides match TRBD1. The CDR3 runs to 15 residues. The germline V gene has CDR1 MDHEN and CDR2 SYDVKM. J lost 5 bases, V lost 7 bases, and 10 bases had no gene match. CDR3 DNA sequence: TGTGCCAGCACCCTGGAACAGGGGGTACACAATGAGCAGTTCTTC. It specifies CASTLEQGVHNEQFF. Using reference TRBV28 and TRBJ2-1 for the parts outside the CDR3, the full variable domain is DVKVTQSSRYLVKRTGEKVFLECVQDMDHENMFWYRQDPGLGLRLIYFSYDVKMKEKGDIPEGYSVSREKKERFSLILESASTNQTSMYLCASTLEQGVHNEQFFGPGTRLTVL.

The chain links TRBV29-1 to TRBJ1-2, with 8 bases lining up with TRBD1. This CDR3 is 14 amino acids long. J was trimmed by 3 bases and V by 7 bases; bases with no gene match: 10. CDR1 is SQVTM, CDR2 ANQGSEA, per germline. In nucleotides, the CDR3 is TGCAGCGCCCAGACAGGGGTCAGGGACTATGGCTACACCTTC. This sequence encodes CSAQTGVRDYGYTF.

The chain is built from TRBV13 and TRBJ2-1, with 8 bases identical to TRBD1. Germline V gives CDR1 PRHDT, CDR2 FYEKMQ (reference sequence). The ends lost 3 bases at V and 7 bases at J; junction bases unmatched: 8. This CDR3 is built from 15 residues. Here the CDR3 reads CASSFMGTGKNEQFF. The CDR3 DNA sequence: TGTGCCAGCAGCTTTATGGGGACAGGCAAGAATGAGCAGTTCTTC.

J is TRBJ1-2 and V is TRBV4-1; 8 bases match TRBD1. With 1 base clipped from V and 10 bases from J, the junction kept 11 bases outside the gene matches. In germline, CDR1 is MGHRA, CDR2 YSYEKL. The CDR3 covers 15 residues. In nucleotides, the CDR3 is TGCGCCAGCAGCCAAGCGATGGGCAGGGGGCCTGACTACACCTTC. Its translation is CASSQAMGRGPDYTF.

With regard to this clone: Other DNA sequences of this sample code for an identical CDR3. V gene TRBV6-5 combines with J gene TRBJ2-7; tentatively, D is TRBD1 (6 bases). There are 13 residues in the CDR3. CDR1 MNHEY and CDR2 SVGAGI come from the germline V gene. V was trimmed by 2 bases and J by 2 bases, leaving 7 bases between them. CDR3 nucleotide sequence: TGTGCCAGCAGTTACAGGGACACCTACGAGCAGTACTTC. The encoded protein is CASSYRDTYEQYF.

The DNA of the CDR3 is TGTGCCAGCAGCTTAAGGACTAGCAAAGATGAGCAGTTCTTC. It codes for CASSLRTSKDEQFF. The chain employs TRBV13 and TRBJ2-1, with TRBD2 matching over 8 bases. The V segment lost 2 bases and the J segment 8 bases; nucleotides outside the gene matches: 5. From germline, CDR1 is PRHDT and CDR2 FYEKMQ (reference sequence). The CDR3 is 14 residues long.

The rearrangement uses TRBV13 and TRBJ2-3; 11 nucleotides align to TRBD2. The V gene end was trimmed by 3 bases and the J gene end by 5 bases; junction bases not matched to a gene: 7. Germline CDR1 PRHDT, CDR2 FYEKMQ (reference sequence). The CDR3 has 16 residues. The CDR3 DNA reads as TGTGCCAGCAGCTTCTCGACTAGCGGGACGGGAGATACGCAGTATTTT. Protein sequence: CASSFSTSGTGDTQYF.